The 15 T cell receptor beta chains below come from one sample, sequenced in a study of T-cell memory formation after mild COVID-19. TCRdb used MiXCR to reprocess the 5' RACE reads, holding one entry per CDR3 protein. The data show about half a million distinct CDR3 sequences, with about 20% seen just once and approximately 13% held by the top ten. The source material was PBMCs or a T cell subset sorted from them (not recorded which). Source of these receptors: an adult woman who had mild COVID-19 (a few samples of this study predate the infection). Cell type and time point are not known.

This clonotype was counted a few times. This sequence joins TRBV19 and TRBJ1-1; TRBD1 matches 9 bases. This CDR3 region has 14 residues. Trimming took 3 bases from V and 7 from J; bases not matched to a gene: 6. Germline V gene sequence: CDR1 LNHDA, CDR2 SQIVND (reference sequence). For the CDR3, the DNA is TGTGCCAGTAGTATCGGGACAGGGTTCAGTGAAGCTTTCTTT. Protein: CASSIGTGFSEAFF.

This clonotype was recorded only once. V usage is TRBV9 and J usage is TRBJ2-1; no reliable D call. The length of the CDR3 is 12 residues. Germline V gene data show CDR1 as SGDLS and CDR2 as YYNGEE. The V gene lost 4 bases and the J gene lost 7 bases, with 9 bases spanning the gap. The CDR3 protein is CASSRGPNEQFF. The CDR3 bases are TGTGCCAGCAGCCGTGGGCCAAATGAGCAGTTCTTC.

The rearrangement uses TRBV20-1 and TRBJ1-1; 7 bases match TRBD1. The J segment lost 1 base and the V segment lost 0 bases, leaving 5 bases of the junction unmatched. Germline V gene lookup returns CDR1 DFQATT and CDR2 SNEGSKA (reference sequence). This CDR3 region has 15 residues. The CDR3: CSARDARGSNTEAFF. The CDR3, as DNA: TGCAGTGCTAGAGATGCCAGGGGGTCGAACACTGAAGCTTTCTTT.

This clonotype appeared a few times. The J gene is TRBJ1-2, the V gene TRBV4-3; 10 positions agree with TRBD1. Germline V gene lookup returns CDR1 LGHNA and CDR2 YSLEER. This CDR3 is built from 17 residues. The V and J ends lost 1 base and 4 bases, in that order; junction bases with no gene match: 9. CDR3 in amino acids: CASSQATGTGDPYGYTF. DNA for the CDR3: TGCGCCAGCAGCCAAGCCACCGGGACAGGGGACCCCTATGGCTACACCTTC.

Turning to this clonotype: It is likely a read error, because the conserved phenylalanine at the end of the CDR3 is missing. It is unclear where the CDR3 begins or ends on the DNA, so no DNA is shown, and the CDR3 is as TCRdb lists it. The CDR3 spells CAWSGRTSGGGV. V usage is TRBV30 and J usage is TRBJ2-1; the tabulated D call, TRBD2, remains unverified against the DNA. Germline assignment: CDR1 GTSNPN and CDR2 SVGIG (reference sequence). The CDR3 totals 12 residues, both ends included.

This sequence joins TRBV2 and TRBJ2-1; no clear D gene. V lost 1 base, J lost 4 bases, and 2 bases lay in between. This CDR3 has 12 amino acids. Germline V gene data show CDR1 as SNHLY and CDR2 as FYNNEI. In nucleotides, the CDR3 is TGTGCCAGCAGTGAAGTATACAATGAGCAGTTCTTC. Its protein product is CASSEVYNEQFF.

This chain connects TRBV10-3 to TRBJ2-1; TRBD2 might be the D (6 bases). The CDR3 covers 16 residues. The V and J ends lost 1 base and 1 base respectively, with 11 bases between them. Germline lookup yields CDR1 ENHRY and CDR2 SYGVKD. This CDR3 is CAISEFGTASYNEQFF. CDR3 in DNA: TGTGCCATCAGTGAGTTCGGGACTGCGTCCTACAATGAGCAGTTCTTC.

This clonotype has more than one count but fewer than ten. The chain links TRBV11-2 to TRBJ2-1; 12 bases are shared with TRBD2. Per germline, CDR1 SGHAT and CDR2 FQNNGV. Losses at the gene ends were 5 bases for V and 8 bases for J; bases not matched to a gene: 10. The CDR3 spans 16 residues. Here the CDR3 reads CASSASLAGGQYEQFF. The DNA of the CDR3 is TGTGCCAGCAGCGCCAGCCTAGCGGGAGGGCAGTATGAGCAGTTCTTC. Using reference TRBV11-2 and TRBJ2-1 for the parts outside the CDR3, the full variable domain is EAGVAQSPRYKIIEKRQSVAFWCNPISGHATLYWYQQILGQGPKLLIQFQNNGVVDDSQLPKDRFSAERLKGVDSTLKIQPAKLEDSAVYLCASSASLAGGQYEQFFGPGTRLTVL.

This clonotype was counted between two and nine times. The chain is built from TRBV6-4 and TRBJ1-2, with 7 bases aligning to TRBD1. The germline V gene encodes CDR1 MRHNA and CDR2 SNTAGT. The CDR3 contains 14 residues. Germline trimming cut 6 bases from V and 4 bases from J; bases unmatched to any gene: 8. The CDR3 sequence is CASSPRDSGYGYTF. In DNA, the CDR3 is TGTGCCAGCAGCCCACGGGACAGCGGCTATGGCTACACCTTC.

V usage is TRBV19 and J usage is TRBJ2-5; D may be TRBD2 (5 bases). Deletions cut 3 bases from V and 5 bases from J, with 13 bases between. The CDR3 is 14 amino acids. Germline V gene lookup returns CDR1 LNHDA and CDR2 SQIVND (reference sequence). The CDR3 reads CASSISLPGETQYF. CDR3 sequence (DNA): TGTGCCAGTAGTATCAGCCTTCCGGGGGAGACCCAGTACTTC.

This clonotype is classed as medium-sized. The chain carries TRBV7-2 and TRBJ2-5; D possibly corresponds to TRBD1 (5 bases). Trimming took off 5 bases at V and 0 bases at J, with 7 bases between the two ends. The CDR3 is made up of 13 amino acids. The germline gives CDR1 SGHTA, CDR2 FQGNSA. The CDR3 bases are TGTGCCAGCAGCCCAGGGTACCAAGAGACCCAGTACTTC. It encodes CASSPGYQETQYF.

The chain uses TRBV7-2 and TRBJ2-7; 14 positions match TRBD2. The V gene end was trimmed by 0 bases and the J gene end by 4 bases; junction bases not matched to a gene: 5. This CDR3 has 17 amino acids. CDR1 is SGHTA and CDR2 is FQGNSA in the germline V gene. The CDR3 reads CASSLAGTSGRGYEQYF. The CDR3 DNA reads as TGTGCCAGCAGCTTAGCAGGGACTAGCGGGAGAGGGTACGAGCAGTACTTC.

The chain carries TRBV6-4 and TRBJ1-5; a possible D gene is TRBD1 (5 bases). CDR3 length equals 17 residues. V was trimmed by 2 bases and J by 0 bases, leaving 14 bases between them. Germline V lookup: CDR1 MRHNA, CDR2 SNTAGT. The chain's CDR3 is CASSDNHGHDSNQPQHF. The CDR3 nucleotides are TGTGCCAGCAGTGACAACCACGGACACGATAGCAATCAGCCCCAGCATTTT.

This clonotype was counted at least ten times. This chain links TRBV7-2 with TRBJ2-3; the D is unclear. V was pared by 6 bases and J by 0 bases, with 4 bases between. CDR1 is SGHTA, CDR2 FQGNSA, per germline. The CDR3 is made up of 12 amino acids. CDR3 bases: TGTGCCAGCAGGACTAGCACAGATACGCAGTATTTT. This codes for CASRTSTDTQYF.

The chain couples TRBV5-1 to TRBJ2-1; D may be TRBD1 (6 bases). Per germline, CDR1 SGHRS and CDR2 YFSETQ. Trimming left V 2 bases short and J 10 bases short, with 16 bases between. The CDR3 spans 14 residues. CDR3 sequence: CASSLGGTVQEQFF. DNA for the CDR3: TGCGCCAGCAGCTTAGGGGGAACGGTACAGGAGCAGTTCTTC.